Shown below are 25 T cell receptor beta chains from a single sample sequenced in a study of radiation and T cells in renal cell carcinoma. The sample's time point: blood 4 weeks post-SBRT, at nephrectomy. Treatment reported: 15 Gy SBRT to primary tumor, nephrectomy 4 weeks later. TCRdb's table, derived via immunoSEQ multiplex PCR, lists solely in-frame clones and lacks some. The sample shows 140,000 to 150,000 clones, approximately 86% of them seen only once. Sequencing used blood, obtained from a patient whose treatment included radiotherapy and nephrectomy. The source is a woman between 45 and 65 years old with renal cell carcinoma.

The gene calls are TRBV28 and TRBJ2-1; the D gene is possibly TRBD2 (5 bases). V shed 7 bases and J shed 5 bases, with 12 bases lying between them. The CDR3 length is 13 residues. Germline values: CDR1 MDHEN, CDR2 SYDVKM. The CDR3 sequence is CASTLGLDNEQFF. The CDR3, as DNA: TGTGCCAGCACCCTCGGACTCGACAATGAGCAGTTCTTC.

This chain joins TRBV27 and TRBJ2-7; tentative D call: TRBD2 (6 bases). Germline-derived CDR1 and CDR2 are MNHEY and SMNVEV (reference sequence). The CDR3 covers 14 residues. The V and J ends lost 5 bases and 1 base respectively, with 12 bases between them. The CDR3 nucleotides are TGTGCCAGCAGTCCGGTTGGGGGGTCCTACGAGCAGTACTTC. Residues: CASSPVGGSYEQYF.

CDR3 nucleotides: TGTGCCAGCAGCGTAGCTTCCAGCTCTGGGGCCAACGTCCTGACTTTC. Translation: CASSVASSSGANVLTF. V is TRBV9 and J is TRBJ2-6, with D hard to call. Between the trimmed V and J ends, which lost 0 bases and 0 bases, there was a span of 7 bases. The germline gives CDR1 SGDLS, CDR2 YYNGEE. The CDR3 extends over 16 amino acids.

J is TRBJ2-7 and V is TRBV25-1; TRBD1 might be the D (6 bases). The germline V gene encodes CDR1 MGHDK and CDR2 SYGVNS. V was cut by 4 bases and J by 0 bases, with 16 bases left in between. The CDR3 is made up of 16 amino acids. The DNA for the CDR3 is TGTGCCAGCAGTGCGTCGCAGGGGCGTCTCTCCTACGAGCAGTACTTC. Translated, it gives CASSASQGRLSYEQYF.

This clone was observed a few times. The chain couples TRBV5-1 to TRBJ1-1; tentative D call: TRBD1 (6 bases). In germline, CDR1 is SGHRS, CDR2 YFSETQ. V dropped 0 bases and J dropped 4 bases, with 16 bases sitting between them. This CDR3 contains 16 residues. The CDR3 region has the DNA TGCGCCAGCAGCTTGGGGGACAACATGGTGGTCACTGAAGCTTTCTTT. Translating it yields CASSLGDNMVVTEAFF.

V usage is TRBV5-1 and J usage is TRBJ2-3; 7 positions match TRBD1. Looked up from germline, CDR1 is SGHRS and CDR2 is YFSETQ. This CDR3 spans 16 amino acids. Germline trimming cut 4 bases from V and 1 base from J; bases unmatched to any gene: 9. This CDR3 is CASSPPTGIRTDTQYF. The CDR3 bases are TGCGCCAGCAGCCCCCCGACAGGGATACGCACAGATACGCAGTATTTT.

This sequence joins TRBV18 and TRBJ2-5, with D perhaps TRBD1 or TRBD2 (5 bases each). This CDR3 spans 17 amino acids. Deletions cut 1 base from V and 3 bases from J, with 18 bases between. CDR1 and CDR2 from the germline V gene are KGHSH and LQKENI. CDR3 in DNA: TGTGCCAGCTCACCACTTCGACAATCCGGGACGGAAGAGACCCAGTACTTC. This codes for CASSPLRQSGTEETQYF. The complete variable domain, with remaining parts taken from reference TRBV18 and TRBJ2-5, reads NAGVMQNPRHLVRRRGQEARLRCSPMKGHSHVYWYRQLPEEGLKFMVYLQKENIIDESGMPKERFSAEFPKEGPSILRIQQVVRGDSAAYFCASSPLRQSGTEETQYFGPGTRLLVL.

In its sample, this clone was seen a few times. The chain links TRBV14 to TRBJ2-5, with a weak D call TRBD2 (5 bases). The length of the CDR3 is 14 residues. V was cut by 4 bases and J by 2 bases, with 11 bases left in between. In germline, CDR1 is SGHDN, CDR2 FVKESK. CDR3 region: CASSPIGVQETQYF. CDR3 nucleotides: TGTGCCAGCAGCCCTATCGGGGTACAAGAGACCCAGTACTTC. Together with reference TRBV14 and TRBJ2-5, the CDR3 gives the full variable domain: EAGVTQFPSHSVIEKGQTVTLRCDPISGHDNLYWYRRVMGKEIKFLLHFVKESKQDESGMPNNRFLAERTGGTYSTLKVQPAELEDSGVYFCASSPIGVQETQYFGPGTRLLVL.

DNA for the CDR3: TGTGCCAGCAGCTTGGTTTCTAGCTACGAGCAGTACTTC. Residues: CASSLVSSYEQYF. V is TRBV5-4 and J is TRBJ2-7, with no clear D. With 0 bases removed from V and 3 bases from J, the gap between germline ends came to 7 bases. The CDR3 loop spans 13 amino acids. Germline values: CDR1 SGHNT, CDR2 YYREEE (reference sequence).

The rearrangement uses TRBV4-1 and TRBJ1-1; the match to TRBD1 covers 9 bases. CDR1 and CDR2 (germline): MGHRA, YSYEKL. V shed 3 bases, J shed 9 bases, and the junction held 8 bases outside the gene matches. This CDR3 has 14 residues. CDR3 coding DNA: TGCGCCAGCAGCCACGTACTAACAGGGGGCCAAGCTTTCTTT. This translates into CASSHVLTGGQAFF.

This rearrangement joins TRBV6-6 to TRBJ2-7; no firm D call. V was clipped by 6 bases and J by 5 bases, with 11 bases between them. CDR3 length: 12 residues. Germline V lookup: CDR1 MNHNY, CDR2 SVGAGI (reference sequence). The DNA for the CDR3 is TGTGCCAGCAGACGTCCCCCCCACGAGCAGTACTTC. Translated, it gives CASRRPPHEQYF.

J is TRBJ1-5 and V is TRBV7-9; 8 bases align to TRBD1. This CDR3 spans 14 amino acids. Losses at the gene ends were 3 bases for V and 2 bases for J; bases not matched to a gene: 0. CDR1 and CDR2 (germline): SEHNR, FQNEAQ (reference sequence). CDR3: CASSLTGGNQPQHF. CDR3 coding DNA: TGTGCCAGCAGCTTGACAGGGGGCAATCAGCCCCAGCATTTT.

CDR3 sequence: CAGTPASAKNIQYF. The CDR3 DNA sequence: TGTGCCGGGACTCCAGCCTCAGCCAAAAACATTCAGTACTTC. The chain recombines TRBV6-6 with TRBJ2-4; possible D gene TRBD2, 6 bases. Per germline, CDR1 MNHNY and CDR2 SVGAGI (reference sequence). The V end was cut by 11 bases, the J end by 0 bases, with 14 bases between. This CDR3 region has 14 residues.

The DNA for the CDR3 is TGTGCCAGCAGCTTGGGGCTAGCTTCCACCGGGGAGCTGTTTTTT. Its protein product is CASSLGLASTGELFF. The chain employs TRBV7-3 and TRBJ2-2, with D possibly called TRBD1 or TRBD2 (5 bases each). This CDR3 is 15 amino acids long. The germline V gene encodes CDR1 SGHTA and CDR2 FQGTGA. V shed 3 bases and J shed 4 bases, with 12 bases lying between them.

This chain links TRBV18 with TRBJ2-1, with D possibly being TRBD2 (6 bases). Germline loops: CDR1 KGHSH, CDR2 LQKENI. V was cut by 3 bases and J by 7 bases, with 19 bases left in between. This CDR3 has 16 amino acids. DNA for the CDR3: TGTGCCAGCTCACCCCGGACGTCCGGGACTCCTAATGAGCAGTTCTTC. Its protein is CASSPRTSGTPNEQFF.

V gene TRBV7-9 combines with J gene TRBJ1-2, with D perhaps TRBD1 (6 bases). V dropped 5 bases and J dropped 0 bases, with 10 bases sitting between them. Germline CDR1 and CDR2: SEHNR and FQNEAQ (reference sequence). CDR3 length: 14 residues. The CDR3 is CASSQGRTNYGYTF. CDR3 sequence (DNA): TGTGCCAGCAGCCAGGGGAGGACTAACTATGGCTACACCTTC.

The chain carries TRBV6-5 and TRBJ1-4, with TRBD1 matching 10 bases. This CDR3 region has 14 residues. J gave up 6 bases and V 6 bases, and 4 bases lay outside the gene matches. In germline, CDR1 is MNHEY, CDR2 SVGAGI. Here the CDR3 DNA reads TGTGCCAGCAGCTCCGGGACAGGGGATGAAAAACTGTTTTTT. It translates to CASSSGTGDEKLFF.

The chain uses TRBV9 and TRBJ1-1; 9 bases map to TRBD1. The germline V gene has CDR1 SGDLS and CDR2 YYNGEE. The junction had 14 bases not matched to a gene; V was cut back by 4 bases and J by 10 bases. The CDR3 consists of 15 residues. DNA of the CDR3: TGTGCCAGCAGCCGACTTACAGGGGGCTTCGAGGGAGCTTTCTTT. Protein sequence: CASSRLTGGFEGAFF.

The V gene is TRBV28, the J gene TRBJ2-7, with D uncertain. The ends were cut back, 3 bases at V and 0 bases at J, with 6 bases in the middle. Germline CDR1 reads MDHEN; CDR2 reads SYDVKM. CDR3 length: 13 residues. CDR3 bases: TGTGCCAGCAGTTTTGGCCGCTCCTACGAGCAGTACTTC. Translating gives CASSFGRSYEQYF.

In regard to this clone: This same CDR3 is encoded by further DNA sequences in the sample. J is TRBJ1-5 and V is TRBV9; D uncertain. This CDR3 comprises 13 residues. Germline V gene lookup returns CDR1 SGDLS and CDR2 YYNGEE. V was trimmed by 0 bases and J by 5 bases, leaving 6 bases between them. Here the CDR3 reads CASSVEGYQPQHF. In DNA form, the CDR3 reads TGTGCCAGCAGCGTAGAGGGTTATCAGCCCCAGCATTTT.

The chain links TRBV5-4 to TRBJ1-1; D gene uncertain. V lost 0 bases, J lost 2 bases, and 8 bases lay in between. CDR3 length: 14 residues. Germline V gene data show CDR1 as SGHNT and CDR2 as YYREEE (reference sequence). The CDR3 DNA is TGTGCCAGCAGCTTGGCGAGGGCCAACACTGAAGCTTTCTTT. Its protein is CASSLARANTEAFF. Full variable domain (missing parts from reference TRBV5-4 and TRBJ1-1): ETGVTQSPTHLIKTRGQQVTLRCSSQSGHNTVSWYQQALGQGPQFIFQYYREEENGRGNFPPRFSGLQFPNYSSELNVNALELDDSALYLCASSLARANTEAFFGQGTRLTVV.

This rearrangement joins TRBV5-5 to TRBJ2-7; 7 nucleotides align to TRBD2. Trimming removed 4 bases from V and 1 base from J; junction bases left unmatched: 14. The CDR3 is made up of 17 amino acids. The V gene's germline CDR1 is SGHKS and CDR2 YYEKEE (reference sequence). The CDR3 DNA follows: TGTGCCAGCAGCGCGACCCCCATCCGCGGGAGATCCTACGAGCAGTACTTC. Protein: CASSATPIRGRSYEQYF.

This clone was found a few times. This chain uses TRBV28 with TRBJ1-2; D ambiguous. The CDR3 has 14 residues. In germline, CDR1 is MDHEN, CDR2 SYDVKM. V was cut by 5 bases and J by 4 bases, with 14 bases left in between. The CDR3, as DNA: TGTGCCAGCAGTCCACAGCACACGTTCTATGGCTACACCTTC. It specifies CASSPQHTFYGYTF.

The chain joins TRBV9 to TRBJ2-5; 9 bases line up with TRBD2. V shed 4 bases and J 7 bases; nucleotides not matched to a gene: 11. The CDR3 covers 15 residues. In germline, CDR1 is SGDLS, CDR2 YYNGEE. CDR3 residues: CASSIEAGGPGTQYF. The CDR3 region has the DNA TGTGCCAGCAGCATCGAGGCGGGGGGGCCCGGGACCCAGTACTTC.

This chain uses TRBV10-2 with TRBJ1-1; no reliable D call. Trimming left V 3 bases short and J 1 base short, with 9 bases between. The CDR3 is 14 residues long. Germline loops: CDR1 WSHSY, CDR2 SAAADI. This CDR3 is CASSDSGENTEAFF. CDR3 DNA sequence: TGCGCCAGCAGTGATAGTGGGGAGAACACTGAAGCTTTCTTT.